The 12 T cell receptor beta chains below were found in one sample sequenced in a study of CD8 T cells in Susac syndrome. Reverse transcription used about 0.5 to 1 ug RNA and random hexamers. TCRdb reprocessed the immunoSEQ multiplex PCR reads via MiXCR and lists one record per CDR3 protein. The sample includes 100,000 to 150,000 distinct CDR3 sequences, around 95% of them seen just once. The material sequenced was CD8+ T cells from PBMCs. The receptors derive from a human donor with Susac syndrome.

The rearrangement uses TRBV6-2 or TRBV6-3 and TRBJ1-2; D is unclear. Trimming pared 0 bases from V and 4 bases from J, leaving 9 bases between. Germline CDR1 is MNHEY and CDR2 is SVGEGT. The CDR3 length is 14 residues. CDR3 coding DNA: TGTGCCAGCAGTTACTCGATGGCCTCCTATGGCTACACCTTC. The encoded protein is CASSYSMASYGYTF.

The CDR3 loop reads CAWSVGASYEQYF. DNA of the CDR3: TGTGCCTGGAGTGTTGGCGCCTCCTACGAGCAGTACTTC. The V and J genes are TRBV30 and TRBJ2-7; the D is unclear. Trimming took 0 bases from V and 0 from J, leaving 6 bases between them. The CDR3 runs 13 residues. Germline-derived CDR1 and CDR2 are GTSNPN and SVGIG (reference sequence).

This sequence joins TRBV6-4 and TRBJ1-1; D is perhaps TRBD1 (6 bases). The CDR3 sequence is 15 residues long. From germline, CDR1 is MRHNA and CDR2 SNTAGT. V lost 3 bases, J lost 4 bases, and 15 bases lay in between. CDR3 sequence reads: CASSESGDRTTEAFF. CDR3 DNA: TGTGCCAGCAGTGAGTCAGGGGATCGGACCACTGAAGCTTTCTTT.

The J gene is TRBJ2-3, the V gene TRBV10-3; D not certain. Germline V gives CDR1 ENHRY, CDR2 SYGVKD. The CDR3 length is 15 residues. V dropped 7 bases and J dropped 2 bases, with 16 bases sitting between them. CDR3: CAIKSSAEPTDTQYF. The CDR3 nucleotides read TGTGCCATCAAATCGTCGGCGGAACCCACAGATACGCAGTATTTT.

This chain joins TRBV5-1 and TRBJ2-1; TRBD1 agrees at 11 bases. CDR3 length: 15 amino acids. After removal of 4 bases from V and 4 bases from J, the junction contained 4 bases not matched to a gene. Germline-derived CDR1 and CDR2 are SGHRS and YFSETQ. The CDR3, as DNA: TGCGCCAGCAGCACGGGACAGGGGGGGTACAATGAGCAGTTCTTC. Protein product: CASSTGQGGYNEQFF.

The J gene is TRBJ2-1, the V gene TRBV9; 11 bases are a match to TRBD2. Per the germline V gene, CDR1 is SGDLS and CDR2 is YYNGEE. The CDR3 covers 18 residues. V lost 1 base to trimming and J lost 1 base; unmatched junction nucleotides: 7. This CDR3 is CASSVRGTSGGSYNEQFF. In DNA, the CDR3 is TGTGCCAGCAGCGTACGCGGGACTAGCGGAGGGTCCTACAATGAGCAGTTCTTC.

This sequence joins TRBV6-5 and TRBJ2-1, with D unresolved. Between the trimmed V and J ends, which lost 7 bases and 7 bases, there was a span of 8 bases. Germline V lookup: CDR1 MNHEY, CDR2 SVGAGI. The CDR3 contains 11 residues. The CDR3 region has the DNA TGTGCCAGCAAGGTAGGAAATGAGCAGTTCTTC. It codes for CASKVGNEQFF.

The chain has TRBV30 and TRBJ2-7; no definite D call. The germline V and J ends were trimmed by 0 bases and 0 bases, with 6 bases remaining between them. This CDR3 is 13 amino acids long. Germline lookup yields CDR1 GTSNPN and CDR2 SVGIG (reference sequence). The CDR3 DNA is TGTGCCTGGAGTGTAGACCGCTCCTACGAGCAGTACTTC. This gives the protein CAWSVDRSYEQYF.

The gene calls are TRBV5-1 and TRBJ1-1; 9 nucleotides line up with TRBD1. Germline V gives CDR1 SGHRS, CDR2 YFSETQ. The length of the CDR3 is 14 residues. J lost 7 bases, V lost 5 bases, and 9 bases had no gene match. The DNA of the CDR3 is TGCGCCAGCAGAGCTGACAGGGGGGATGGTGAAGCTTTCTTT. It specifies CASRADRGDGEAFF.

The chain has TRBV20-1 and TRBJ2-1, with 10 nucleotides matching TRBD2. The CDR3 length is 14 residues. Trimming cost V 4 bases and J 2 bases; bases outside gene matches: 2. CDR1 and CDR2 (germline): DFQATT, SNEGSKA (reference sequence). CDR3 nucleotides: TGCAGTGCTACCACTAGCGGGGCCTACAATGAGCAGTTCTTC. It translates to CSATTSGAYNEQFF.

The gene calls are TRBV29-1 and TRBJ2-7; TRBD2 matches 9 bases. The V gene end was trimmed by 6 bases and the J gene end by 0 bases; junction bases not matched to a gene: 12. There are 16 residues in the CDR3. Germline-derived CDR1 and CDR2 are SQVTM and ANQGSEA. For the CDR3, the DNA is TGCAGCGTCCATGAGGTTAGCGGGAGCCACTCCTACGAGCAGTACTTC. Translation gives CSVHEVSGSHSYEQYF.

The chain recombines TRBV30 with TRBJ2-7, with a possible D match to TRBD1 (6 bases). The germline CDR1 and CDR2 sequences are GTSNPN and SVGIG (reference sequence). Between the trimmed V and J ends, which lost 0 bases and 5 bases, there was a span of 8 bases. The CDR3 extends over 12 amino acids. This CDR3 reads CAWSVQGHEQYF. The CDR3 nucleotides read TGTGCCTGGAGTGTACAGGGTCACGAGCAGTACTTC.